The 8 T cell receptor beta chains presented below share a single source sample, sequenced in a study of metastatic and nonmetastatic thyroid tumors. TCRdb re-analyzed the PCR reads through MiXCR. The data show fewer than 35,000 clones, 15% to 20% seen once. Among the patients, none had received any treatment before thyroid surgery. Sequenced input: blood. The receptor source for this set is a female donor with papillary thyroid cancer or a benign thyroid nodule (not recorded which). Some clones in this sample may be carry-over from other donors' samples.

This chain joins TRBV4-2 and TRBJ1-2; TRBD1 matches 9 bases. CDR1 and CDR2 from the germline V gene are LGHNA and YNFKEQ. CDR3 size: 18 residues. V was clipped by 2 bases and J by 0 bases; unmatched bases: 10. The CDR3 nucleotides are TGTGCCAGCAGCCAACGCGGGACAGGGAGTGGAGCTAACTATGGCTACACCTTC. This codes for CASSQRGTGSGANYGYTF.

This clone was observed at least ten times. The sample holds other DNA sequences that translate to the same CDR3. The chain combines TRBV3-1 with TRBJ1-2; no clear D. The germline gives CDR1 LGHDT, CDR2 YNNKEL (reference sequence). This CDR3 comprises 17 residues. V was clipped by 3 bases and J by 2 bases, with 19 bases between them. The CDR3 DNA reads TGTGCCAGCAGCCACAGATTTACGTCGGATGTAAACTATGGCTACACCTTC. Encoded protein: CASSHRFTSDVNYGYTF.

The chain has TRBV20-1 and TRBJ2-1, with 15 bases lining up with TRBD2. V dropped 3 bases and J dropped 4; count of bases not matched to a gene: 7. This CDR3 spans 17 amino acids. Germline CDR1 reads DFQATT; CDR2 reads SNEGSKA (reference sequence). The DNA for the CDR3 is TGCAGTGCTAGCGACGGGACTAGCGGGAGGTCGTACAATGAGCAGTTCTTC. It codes for CSASDGTSGRSYNEQFF.

This clone occurred many times. Lacking the conserved final phenylalanine or tryptophan, this CDR3 likely reflects a read error. It is unclear where the CDR3 begins or ends on the DNA, so no DNA is shown, and the CDR3 is as TCRdb lists it. The V gene is TRBV19, the J gene TRBJ2-2; whether TRBD1, the table's D call, matches the DNA was not checked. Both ends counted, the CDR3 spans 9 residues. Germline CDR1 reads LNHDA; CDR2 reads SQIVND (reference sequence). CDR3 sequence: CASVTRGPI.

This clone was detected ten times or more. The chain carries TRBV4-1 and TRBJ1-2; D uncertain. Germline CDR1 and CDR2: MGHRA and YSYEKL. V was clipped by 0 bases and J by 5 bases, with 7 bases between them. The CDR3 is 13 residues long. CDR3 in amino acids: CASSQDELYGYTF. In DNA form, the CDR3 reads TGCGCCAGCAGCCAAGATGAACTTTATGGCTACACCTTC.

Many counts were recorded for this clone. This sequence joins TRBV19 and TRBJ1-5; no clear D. The CDR3 spans 14 residues. The V end lost 5 bases, the J end lost 0 bases, and 8 bases lay between the germline ends. The germline gives CDR1 LNHDA, CDR2 SQIVND (reference sequence). The CDR3: CASSEHNSNQPQHF. As DNA, the CDR3 is TGTGCCAGTAGTGAACACAATAGCAATCAGCCCCAGCATTTT.

This clone was seen ten or more times. The rearrangement links TRBV4-1 to TRBJ1-1; tentatively, D is TRBD1 (5 bases). V shed 1 base and J shed 4 bases, with 13 bases lying between them. CDR1 MGHRA and CDR2 YSYEKL come from the germline V gene. CDR3 length equals 15 residues. In DNA form, the CDR3 reads TGCGCCAGCAGCCAAGTTGGGAGGAGGGGCACTGAAGCTTTCTTT. It specifies CASSQVGRRGTEAFF.

Judged by abundance, this clone is medium-sized (0.01 to 0.1%). The genes are TRBV6-1 and TRBJ1-1, with a tentative D call TRBD1 (6 bases). The CDR3 consists of 15 residues. Germline V gene sequence: CDR1 MNHNS, CDR2 SASEGT. Trimming took 5 bases from V and 5 from J, leaving 18 bases between them. CDR3 bases: TGTGCCAGCAGTCCTTACTGGGGGCTCGGTACTGAAGCTTTCTTT. Amino acids: CASSPYWGLGTEAFF.